The T cell receptor (beta chain) described here comes from a study of beta chain features in type 1 diabetes. This clone was seen a few times. Its antigen is currently unknown. General study points: Healthy donors had naive, central memory and Treg TCRB repertoires that appeared less similar than those seen among patients. Shortening that was moderate but significant affected the TCRB CDR3s of Type 1 diabetes patients in all four CD4+ subsets.

A single heparinised blood sample, averaging approximately 100 mL, was obtained per donor. Sequenced material consisted of expressed TCRB transcripts (all of the isolated RNA was reverse transcribed). Assay used: immunoSEQ multiplex PCR; TCRdb lists only in-frame clones, some missing. The table records 250,000 to 300,000 clones, 24% of them present only once. CDR1 and CDR2 (germline): MDHEN, SYDVKM. Trimming took off 3 bases at V and 10 bases at J, with 19 bases between the two ends. The CDR3 has 15 residues. The sample taken for sequencing was naive CD4+ T cells from blood. This receptor was obtained from a woman aged 25 to 39 with type 1 diabetes. The J gene is TRBJ2-1, the V gene TRBV28; the D gene is possibly TRBD2 (6 bases). The CDR3 sequence is CASSLGSRREVEQFF. The DNA of the CDR3 is TGTGCCAGCAGTTTGGGAAGTAGGCGGGAAGTAGAGCAGTTCTTC. Using reference TRBV28 and TRBJ2-1 for the parts outside the CDR3, the full variable domain is DVKVTQSSRYLVKRTGEKVFLECVQDMDHENMFWYRQDPGLGLRLIYFSYDVKMKEKGDIPEGYSVSREKKERFSLILESASTNQTSMYLCASSLGSRREVEQFFGPGTRLTVL.